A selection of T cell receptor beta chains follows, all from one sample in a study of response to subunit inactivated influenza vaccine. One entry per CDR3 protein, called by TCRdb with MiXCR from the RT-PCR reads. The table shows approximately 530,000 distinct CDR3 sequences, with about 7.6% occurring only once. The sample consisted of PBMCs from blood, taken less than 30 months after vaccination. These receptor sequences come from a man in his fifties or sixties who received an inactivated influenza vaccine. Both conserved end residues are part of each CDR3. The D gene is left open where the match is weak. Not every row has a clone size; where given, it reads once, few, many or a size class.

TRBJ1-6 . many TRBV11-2 TGTGCCAGCAGCTTTTCTGAAGCTTCACCCCTCCACTTT CASSFSEASPLHF
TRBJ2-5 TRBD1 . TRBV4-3 TGCGCCAGCAGCCAGCAACAGGGGGATCAGACCCAGTGCTTC CASSQQQGDQTQCF
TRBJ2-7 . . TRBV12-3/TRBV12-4 TGTGCCAGCAGTAAAATGTCCTACGGTAGGGAGCAGTACTTC CASSKMSYGREQYF
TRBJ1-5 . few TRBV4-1 TGCGCCAGCAGCCAAGAGGGGCAGGCCCTCAATCAGCCCCAGCATTTT CASSQEGQALNQPQHF
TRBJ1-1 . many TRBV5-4 TGTGCCAGCAGCTTCACGGCAGGATTAGGAGCTTTCTTT CASSFTAGLGAFF
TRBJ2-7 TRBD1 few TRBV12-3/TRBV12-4 TGTGCCAGCAGCCATAGGGGACAGGGAAGGAGGGAGCAGTACTTC CASSHRGQGRREQYF
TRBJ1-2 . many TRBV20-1 TGCAGTGCTCCCGGGACAAACCGTGACTATGGCTACACCTTC CSAPGTNRDYGYTF
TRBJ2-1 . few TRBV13 TGTGCCAGCAGCTCGCGCGGACAGGGAGGGGGCAATGAGCAGTTCTTC CASSSRGQGGGNEQFF
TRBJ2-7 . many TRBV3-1 TGTGCCAGCAGCTCGTACCCAGGGAGCTCCTACGAGCAGTACTTC CASSSYPGSSYEQYF
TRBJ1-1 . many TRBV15 TGTGCCACCAGCCTCCCGGGTGGGGGCACTGAAGCTTTCTTT CATSLPGGGTEAFF